This T cell receptor (beta chain) derives from a study of cytomegalovirus exposure and HLA in healthy donors. The PCR made use of 60 Vbeta and 13 Jbeta primers. Sequencing was performed with immunoSEQ multiplex PCR; in TCRdb, only in-frame clones are kept and a portion is missing. The sample gives over 100,000 clones, approximately 77% of which show up once; roughly 9.3% is in the top ten. This CDR3 is 15 amino acids long. Germline CDR1 and CDR2: SGHRS and YFSETQ. With 1 base clipped from V and 3 bases from J, the junction kept 4 bases outside the gene matches. Turning to this clone: Its matching antigen is unknown.

Study-level results: Cytomegalovirus-associated status was assigned to 150 or so TCR beta chains. Later analysis identified a missense DCLRE1C variant that was linked to TCR beta V- and J-gene trimming.

The receptor comes from a male donor in good health and CMV-seropositive. The chain joins TRBV5-1 to TRBJ2-3, with 8 nucleotides matching TRBD2. The sequencing sample was made of PBMCs. The DNA of the CDR3 is TGCGCCAGCAGCTTGTTGCGGGAGGAAACAGATACGCAGTATTTT. Its translation: CASSLLREETDTQYF.